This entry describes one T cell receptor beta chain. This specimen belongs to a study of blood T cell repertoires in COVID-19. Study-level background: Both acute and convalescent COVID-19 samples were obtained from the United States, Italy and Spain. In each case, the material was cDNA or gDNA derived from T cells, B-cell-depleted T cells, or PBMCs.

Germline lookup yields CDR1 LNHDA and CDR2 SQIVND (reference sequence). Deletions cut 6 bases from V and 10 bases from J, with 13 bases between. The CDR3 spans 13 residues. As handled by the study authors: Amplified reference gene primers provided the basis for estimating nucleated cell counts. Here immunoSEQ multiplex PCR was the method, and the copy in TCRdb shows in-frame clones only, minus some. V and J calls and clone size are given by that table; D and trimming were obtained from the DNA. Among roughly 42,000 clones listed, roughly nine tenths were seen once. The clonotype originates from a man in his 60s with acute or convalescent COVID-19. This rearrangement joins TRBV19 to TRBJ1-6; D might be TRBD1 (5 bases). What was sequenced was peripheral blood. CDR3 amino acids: CASRGGVGSPLHF. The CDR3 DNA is TGTGCCAGTAGGGGGGGAGTGGGCTCACCCCTCCACTTT.